This is a list of T cell receptor beta chains from one sample in a study of T cell changes during pregnancy in multiple sclerosis. Method: immunoSEQ multiplex PCR; TCRdb's copy keeps in-frame clones and lacks some. The sample includes about 58,000 clones, 93% of them seen just once. The sequences come from CD8+ T cells from peripheral blood mononuclear cells, collected in the second trimester of pregnancy. Receptors originate from a female donor with multiple sclerosis, enrolled in a pregnancy study. Both conserved end residues are part of each CDR3. D genes are given only for firm matches. Some rows have no size entry. The others give once, few or many, or a class for an expanded clone.

>TRBJ2-5|.|TRBV11-2|.
CASSLGWSYAETQYF
TGTGCCAGCAGCTTAGGGTGGAGTTACGCGGAGACCCAGTACTTC
>TRBJ1-1|TRBD1|TRBV19|few
CASTSGGMDTEAFF
TGTGCCAGTACCTCAGGGGGCATGGACACTGAAGCTTTCTTT
>TRBJ1-2|TRBD1|TRBV12-5|.
CATEQGSYGYTF
TGTGCTACGGAACAGGGGAGCTATGGCTACACCTTC
>TRBJ2-3|.|TRBV9|.
CASGASGVTYDTQYF
TGTGCCAGCGGCGCCTCGGGGGTGACGTACGATACGCAGTATTTT
>TRBJ2-1|.|TRBV5-1|.
CASSLYPGGDEQFF
TGCGCCAGCAGCTTGTACCCTGGAGGGGATGAGCAGTTCTTC
>TRBJ1-2|TRBD1|TRBV7-9|.
CASSLATGVDPGYTF
TGTGCCAGCAGCTTAGCGACAGGGGTCGACCCTGGCTACACCTTC
>TRBJ1-2|TRBD1|TRBV6-4|.
CASSDSGTGGYGYTF
TGTGCCAGCAGTGACTCTGGGACAGGGGGCTATGGCTACACCTTC
>TRBJ1-2|TRBD1|TRBV11-2|.
CASSLAPGQGPYGYTF
TGTGCCAGCAGCTTAGCCCCGGGACAGGGGCCCTATGGCTACACCTTC
>TRBJ1-2|.|TRBV30|.
CAPPSPLVYGYTF
TGTGCCCCCCCTTCGCCGTTAGTCTATGGCTACACCTTC
>TRBJ2-5|.|TRBV4-2|.
CASSQDEAQETQYF
TGTGCCAGCAGCCAAGATGAGGCCCAAGAGACCCAGTACTTC
>TRBJ2-3|TRBD1|TRBV7-8|.
CASSLEDRGQRGDGDTQYF
TGTGCCAGCAGCTTAGAGGATAGGGGACAGCGAGGAGACGGAGATACGCAGTATTTT
>TRBJ1-2|TRBD1|TRBV10-3|.
CAISGRDRQSYGYTF
TGTGCCATCAGTGGAAGGGACAGGCAAAGCTATGGCTACACCTTC
>TRBJ2-7|TRBD2|TRBV11-3|.
CASSLGTSSEQYF
TGTGCCAGCAGCTTAGGGACTAGCTCCGAGCAGTACTTC
>TRBJ2-7|TRBD1|TRBV27|once
CASSGQGGLEQYF
TGTGCCAGCAGCGGACAGGGGGGCCTCGAGCAGTACTTC
>TRBJ2-7|.|TRBV11-1|.
CASSFWGRGPYEQYF
TGTGCCAGCAGCTTTTGGGGCAGGGGCCCCTACGAGCAGTACTTC
>TRBJ1-5|TRBD1|TRBV6-6|.
CASTLRDRPNQPQHF
TGTGCCAGCACCCTAAGGGACAGGCCCAATCAGCCCCAGCATTTT
>TRBJ1-5|.|TRBV2|.
CASRPEGGGGQPQHF
TGTGCCAGCAGACCCGAGGGGGGGGGCGGTCAGCCCCAGCATTTT
>TRBJ1-6|TRBD1|TRBV7-9|.
CASNSAGGISPLHF
TGTGCCAGCAACTCGGCAGGGGGGATTTCACCCCTCCACTTT
>TRBJ2-1|.|TRBV19|.
CASSIVYGGQTLRSSYNEQFF
TGTGCCAGTAGTATCGTATACGGTGGCCAGACTCTTCGGAGCTCCTACAATGAGCAGTTCTTC
>TRBJ2-6|TRBD1|TRBV4-3|.
CASSTRDRGYPSGANVLTF
TGCGCCAGCAGCACACGGGACAGGGGATACCCCTCTGGGGCCAACGTCCTGACTTTC
>TRBJ2-7|TRBD1|TRBV5-6|.
CASSFNRGNEQYF
TGTGCCAGCAGCTTTAACAGGGGCAACGAGCAGTACTTC
>TRBJ1-2|.|TRBV28|.
CASSLTANYGYTF
TGTGCCAGCAGTTTGACAGCCAACTATGGCTACACCTTC
>TRBJ1-1|TRBD1|TRBV4-3|.
CASSQDLGQGTEAFF
TGCGCCAGCAGCCAAGATCTGGGACAGGGCACTGAAGCTTTCTTT
>TRBJ2-5|.|TRBV27|.
CASSLSPPYQETQYF
TGTGCCAGCAGTTTATCTCCCCCGTACCAAGAGACCCAGTACTTC
>TRBJ2-7|.|TRBV7-9|.
CASSLGQFYEQYF
TGTGCCAGCAGCTTAGGACAGTTCTACGAGCAGTACTTC
>TRBJ2-1|TRBD1|TRBV7-9|.
CASSPPRGPNEQFF
TGTGCCAGCAGCCCTCCCAGGGGGCCTAATGAGCAGTTCTTC
>TRBJ2-2|TRBD2|TRBV30|.
CAWSPTSGLNTGELFF
TGTGCCTGGAGTCCTACTAGCGGCCTGAACACCGGGGAGCTGTTTTTT
>TRBJ2-7|.|TRBV7-6|.
CASSLARGYDYEQYF
TGTGCCAGCAGCTTAGCCAGGGGTTACGACTACGAGCAGTACTTC
>TRBJ2-7|.|TRBV27|.
CASGHSSIYEQYF
TGTGCCAGCGGGCACAGTTCCATCTACGAGCAGTACTTC
>TRBJ2-3|.|TRBV7-9|.
CASSSTGSGDTQYF
TGTGCCAGCAGCTCGACAGGTTCTGGGGATACGCAGTATTTT
>TRBJ2-3|TRBD2|TRBV2|.
CASRGLAGPKDTQYF
TGTGCCAGCAGAGGTCTAGCGGGCCCCAAGGATACGCAGTATTTT
>TRBJ2-5|.|TRBV27|.
CASSPRQDSQETQYF
TGTGCCAGCAGCCCCCGACAGGACTCCCAAGAGACCCAGTACTTC
>TRBJ2-2|.|TRBV7-6|.
CASSLVGRGNTGELFF
TGTGCCAGCAGCTTAGTAGGGCGGGGGAACACCGGGGAGCTGTTTTTT
>TRBJ2-1|.|TRBV15|.
CATSRDRGQYNEQFF
TGTGCCACCAGCAGAGATAGGGGACAATACAATGAGCAGTTCTTC
>TRBJ1-2|TRBD1|TRBV27|once
CASSLKALQGARFGYTF
TGTGCCAGCAGTCTAAAGGCCTTACAGGGGGCGCGGTTCGGCTACACCTTC
>TRBJ2-7|.|TRBV4-3|.
CASSQVLDYEQYF
TGCGCCAGCAGCCAAGTACTCGACTACGAGCAGTACTTC
>TRBJ2-2|TRBD1|TRBV5-1|.
CASSPTRGQTGELFF
TGCGCCAGCAGCCCGACCCGGGGACAGACCGGGGAGCTGTTTTTT
>TRBJ2-7|TRBD2|TRBV4-2|once
CASSQDWGGSYEQYF
TGTGCCAGCAGCCAAGATTGGGGGGGATCCTACGAGCAGTACTTC
>TRBJ2-2|TRBD2|TRBV19|.
CASSIGLAVDTGELFF
TGTGCCAGTAGTATAGGGCTAGCGGTTGACACCGGGGAGCTGTTTTTT
>TRBJ2-2|TRBD1|TRBV14|.
CASSPKSTGVFAGELFF
TGTGCCAGCAGCCCAAAGAGTACAGGGGTGTTCGCCGGGGAGCTGTTTTTT